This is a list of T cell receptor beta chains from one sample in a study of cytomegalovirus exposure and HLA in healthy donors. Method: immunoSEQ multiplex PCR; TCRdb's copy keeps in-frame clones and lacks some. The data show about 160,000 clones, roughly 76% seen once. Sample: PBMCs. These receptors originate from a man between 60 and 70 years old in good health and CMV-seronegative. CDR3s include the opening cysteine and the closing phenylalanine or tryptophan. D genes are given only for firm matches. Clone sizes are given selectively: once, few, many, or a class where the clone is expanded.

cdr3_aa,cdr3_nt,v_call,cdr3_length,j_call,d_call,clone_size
CASSWGGGARAFF,TGTGCCAGCAGTTGGGGGGGAGGGGCGCGGGCTTTCTTT,TRBV27,13,TRBJ1-1,.,.
CASSQPMGQRNTEAFF,TGCGCCAGCAGCCAACCTATGGGACAGCGGAACACTGAAGCTTTCTTT,TRBV5-1,16,TRBJ1-1,TRBD1,.
CASSQDGQNNEQFF,TGCGCCAGCAGCCAAGATGGCCAAAACAATGAGCAGTTCTTC,TRBV4-3,14,TRBJ2-1,.,.
CASSLLSQGREQYF,TGTGCCAGCAGCTTACTGTCCCAGGGGCGCGAGCAGTACTTC,TRBV11-2,14,TRBJ2-7,.,few
CASSLERTVTPNGYTF,TGTGCCAGCAGCTTAGAGCGGACAGTGACCCCCAATGGCTACACCTTC,TRBV11-2,16,TRBJ1-2,.,.
CSSDQGTNTGELFF,TGTTCCAGCGATCAGGGGACGAACACCGGGGAGCTGTTTTTT,TRBV7-9,14,TRBJ2-2,.,.
CASSEVRGGGEQFF,TGTGCCAGCAGTGAGGTTAGGGGGGGCGGTGAGCAGTTCTTC,TRBV6-1,14,TRBJ2-1,.,.
CSVGEIFPAATIYF,TGCAGCGTTGGGGAGATTTTTCCCGCCGCCACCATATATTTT,TRBV29-1,14,TRBJ1-3,.,few
CASNAAADTQYF,TGTGCCAGCAACGCGGCCGCAGATACGCAGTATTTT,TRBV2,12,TRBJ2-3,.,.
CASSLEAGGGRLFF,TGCGCCAGCAGCTTGGAGGCAGGGGGAGGTCGACTGTTTTTT,TRBV5-1,14,TRBJ1-4,TRBD1,.
CASSASGSYGYTF,TGTGCCAGCAGCGCCTCGGGTAGCTATGGCTACACCTTC,TRBV9,13,TRBJ1-2,.,.
CASATGDRPDTQYF,TGTGCCAGCGCAACGGGGGACAGACCAGATACGCAGTATTTT,TRBV18,14,TRBJ2-3,.,.
CASSLETTGNTEAFF,TGTGCCAGCAGCTTAGAGACGACAGGGAACACTGAAGCTTTCTTT,TRBV7-6,15,TRBJ1-1,.,.
CASRGDRDGYTF,TGTGCCAGCAGGGGGGACAGGGACGGCTACACCTTC,TRBV28,12,TRBJ1-2,TRBD1,.
CASSIDGGSGNTEAFF,TGTGCCAGTAGTATCGACGGAGGGAGTGGAAACACTGAAGCTTTCTTT,TRBV19,16,TRBJ1-1,.,.
CASSPTSGVSYNEQFF,TGTGCCAGTAGCCCGACTAGCGGGGTTTCCTACAATGAGCAGTTCTTC,TRBV19,16,TRBJ2-1,TRBD2,.
CASTRRGMNTEAFF,TGTGCCAGTACGAGGAGGGGCATGAACACTGAAGCTTTCTTT,TRBV6-5,14,TRBJ1-1,.,.
CSGKQGVGYTEAFF,TGCAGCGGCAAACAGGGGGTAGGCTACACTGAAGCTTTCTTT,TRBV29-1,14,TRBJ1-1,TRBD1,.
CASSRGGEDTQYF,TGTGCCAGCAGTAGGGGTGGAGAAGATACGCAGTATTTT,TRBV7-2,13,TRBJ2-3,.,few
CASSLAGDFYEQYF,TGTGCCAGCAGCTTAGCGGGGGACTTCTACGAGCAGTACTTC,TRBV7-9,14,TRBJ2-7,.,.
CASRSGGANYGYTF,TGTGCCAGCAGGTCCGGGGGAGCTAACTATGGCTACACCTTC,TRBV28,14,TRBJ1-2,.,once
CAWKFGGGNEKLFF,TGTGCCTGGAAGTTTGGCGGGGGTAATGAAAAACTGTTTTTT,TRBV30,14,TRBJ1-4,.,.
CASRPFGFYEQYF,TGTGCCAGCAGGCCCTTTGGCTTCTACGAGCAGTACTTC,TRBV5-4,13,TRBJ2-7,.,.
CASSPEGQFEKLFF,TGTGCCAGCTCACCTGAGGGACAGTTTGAAAAACTGTTTTTT,TRBV18,14,TRBJ1-4,TRBD1,.
CASSLALTGTGRETQYF,TGTGCCAGCAGCTTGGCCTTGACTGGGACAGGGCGAGAGACCCAGTACTTC,TRBV5-5,17,TRBJ2-5,TRBD1,.
CASSPRTSQETQYF,TGTGCCAGCAGCCCACGGACAAGCCAAGAGACCCAGTACTTC,TRBV7-6,14,TRBJ2-5,.,.
CAWIGDSPRYKQYF,TGTGCCTGGATCGGGGACAGTCCCCGGTACAAGCAGTACTTC,TRBV30,14,TRBJ2-7,TRBD1,.
CATSRGTGSSGANVLTF,TGTGCCACCAGCAGGGGTACAGGGAGCTCTGGGGCCAACGTCCTGACTTTC,TRBV15,17,TRBJ2-6,.,.
CASSYSGQGPYEQYF,TGTGCCAGCAGTTACTCGGGACAGGGACCTTACGAGCAGTACTTC,TRBV6-6,15,TRBJ2-7,TRBD1,few
CASSIAPGTGGSYNEQFF,TGTGCCAGCAGCATCGCCCCCGGGACAGGGGGGTCCTACAATGAGCAGTTCTTC,TRBV9,18,TRBJ2-1,TRBD1,.
CASSSLAGGGNEQFF,TGTGCCAGTAGTTCACTAGCGGGGGGGGGTAATGAGCAGTTCTTC,TRBV19,15,TRBJ2-1,TRBD2,.
CASSQGWPESFSGQPQHF,TGTGCCAGCAGCCAAGGCTGGCCCGAGTCCTTCAGCGGTCAGCCCCAGCATTTT,TRBV4-2,18,TRBJ1-5,.,.
CAIRASGGAGELFF,TGTGCCATCAGAGCTAGCGGGGGGGCCGGGGAGCTGTTTTTT,TRBV10-3,14,TRBJ2-2,TRBD2,once
CASSFTSGAIQVQFF,TGTGCCAGCAGTTTTACTAGCGGGGCGATTCAGGTGCAGTTCTTC,TRBV5-6,15,TRBJ2-1,TRBD2,few
CASSLGQAIYEQYF,TGTGCCAGCAGTTTGGGACAGGCGATCTACGAGCAGTACTTC,TRBV6-1,14,TRBJ2-7,TRBD1,.
CASSQELAGGPGTDTQYF,TGTGCCAGCAGCCAAGAACTAGCGGGGGGGCCAGGCACAGATACGCAGTATTTT,TRBV4-2,18,TRBJ2-3,TRBD2,.
CASSLGQLLTAASYEQYF,TGTGCCAGCAGCTTAGGTCAGCTTTTGACAGCCGCCTCCTACGAGCAGTACTTC,TRBV11-2,18,TRBJ2-7,.,few
CASSPGQESYEQYF,TGTGCCAGCAGTCCCGGACAGGAATCCTACGAGCAGTACTTC,TRBV28,14,TRBJ2-7,TRBD1,once
CASSQCGWWDTCSYEQYF,TGCGCCAGCAGTCAATGTGGATGGTGGGACACCTGCTCCTACGAGCAGTACTTC,TRBV23-1,18,TRBJ2-7,.,.
CASSFTTKNIQYF,TGTGCCAGCAGTTTTACTACCAAAAACATTCAGTACTTC,TRBV28,13,TRBJ2-4,.,.
CSVRDEKSGELFF,TGCAGCGTTCGAGATGAGAAATCCGGGGAGCTGTTTTTT,TRBV29-1,13,TRBJ2-2,.,once
CASSGGLWGEQFF,TGTGCCAGCAGCGGGGGACTTTGGGGTGAGCAGTTCTTC,TRBV7-2,13,TRBJ2-1,.,.
CASSTNDRSRNTF,TGTGCCAGTAGTACAAATGACAGGTCAAGGAATACCTTC,TRBV19,13,TRBJ1-2,.,.
CASSLGGQGATDTQYF,TGCGCCAGCAGCTTGGGGGGACAGGGGGCCACAGATACGCAGTATTTT,TRBV5-1,16,TRBJ2-3,TRBD1,.
CASRMTEDSNQPQHF,TGTGCCAGCCGTATGACGGAGGATAGCAATCAGCCCCAGCATTTT,TRBV6-1,15,TRBJ1-5,.,.
CASSGSPGTGFEQYF,TGTGCCAGCAGTGGAAGCCCCGGGACAGGGTTTGAGCAGTACTTC,TRBV2,15,TRBJ2-7,TRBD1,.
CASSELGGRGYTF,TGTGCCAGCAGTGAATTAGGGGGCCGTGGCTACACCTTC,TRBV25-1,13,TRBJ1-2,TRBD1,.
CASWLAGKYNEQFF,TGTGCCAGTTGGTTAGCGGGCAAATACAATGAGCAGTTCTTC,TRBV19,14,TRBJ2-1,TRBD2,.
CASSPYTAGAPTEQYF,TGTGCCAGCAGCCCATACACAGCGGGGGCCCCTACGGAGCAGTACTTC,TRBV5-4,16,TRBJ2-7,TRBD2,.
CASSPTVSTDTQYF,TGTGCCAGCAGCCCGACAGTTAGCACAGATACGCAGTATTTT,TRBV7-2,14,TRBJ2-3,.,.
CASSLAGIRGAQNSPLHF,TGTGCCAGCAGCTTAGCAGGGATTAGGGGTGCTCAGAATTCACCCCTCCACTTT,TRBV7-9,18,TRBJ1-6,.,few
CASSGLISNQPQHF,TGTGCCAGCAGTGGACTAATTAGCAATCAGCCCCAGCATTTT,TRBV2,14,TRBJ1-5,.,.
CASSLGQGAFGSYNSPLHF,TGCGCCAGCAGCTTAGGACAGGGGGCATTTGGATCCTATAATTCACCCCTCCACTTT,TRBV5-1,19,TRBJ1-6,TRBD1,.